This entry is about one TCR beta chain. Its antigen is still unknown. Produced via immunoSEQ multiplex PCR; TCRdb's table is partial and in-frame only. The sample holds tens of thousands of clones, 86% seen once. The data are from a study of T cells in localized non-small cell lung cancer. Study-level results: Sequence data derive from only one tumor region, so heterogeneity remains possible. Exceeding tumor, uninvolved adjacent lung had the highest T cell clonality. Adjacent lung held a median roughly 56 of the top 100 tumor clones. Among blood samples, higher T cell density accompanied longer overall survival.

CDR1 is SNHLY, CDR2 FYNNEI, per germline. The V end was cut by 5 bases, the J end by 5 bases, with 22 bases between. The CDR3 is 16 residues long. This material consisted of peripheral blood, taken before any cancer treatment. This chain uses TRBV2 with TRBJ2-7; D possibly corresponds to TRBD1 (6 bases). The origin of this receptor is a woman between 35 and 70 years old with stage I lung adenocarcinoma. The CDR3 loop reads CASSLDVRGAGNEQYF. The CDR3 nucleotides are TGTGCCAGCAGTTTGGACGTCAGGGGAGCAGGGAACGAGCAGTACTTC.